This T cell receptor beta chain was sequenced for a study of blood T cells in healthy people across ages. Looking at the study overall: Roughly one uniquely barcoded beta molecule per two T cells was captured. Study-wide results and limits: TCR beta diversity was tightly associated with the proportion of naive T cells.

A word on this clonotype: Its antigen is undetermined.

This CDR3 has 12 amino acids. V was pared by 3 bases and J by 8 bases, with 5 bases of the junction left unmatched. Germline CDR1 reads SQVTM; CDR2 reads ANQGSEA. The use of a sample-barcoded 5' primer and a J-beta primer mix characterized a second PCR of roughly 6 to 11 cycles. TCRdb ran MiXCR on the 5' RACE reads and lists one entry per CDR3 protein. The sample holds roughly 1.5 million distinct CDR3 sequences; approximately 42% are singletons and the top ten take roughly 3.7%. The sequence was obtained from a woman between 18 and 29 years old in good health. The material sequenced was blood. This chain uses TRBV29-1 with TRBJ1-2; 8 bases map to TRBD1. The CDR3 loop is CSVDRGRVGYTF. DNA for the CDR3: TGCAGCGTTGACAGGGGGCGGGTGGGCTACACCTTC.